This T cell receptor (beta chain) was identified in a study of blood T cell repertoires in COVID-19. The wider study: T cells, B-cell-depleted T cells, or PBMCs provided the cDNA or gDNA that served as material.

Original handling: The assay estimated nucleated cells by amplifying reference gene primers. The data were produced by immunoSEQ multiplex PCR, yet TCRdb's version contains in-frame clones alone and is incomplete. The V and J calls and clone size come from that table; D and trimming were worked out from the DNA. The sample lists 30,000 to 40,000 clones; approximately 78% were seen once. V dropped 3 bases and J dropped 6 bases, with 12 bases sitting between them. The germline V gene encodes CDR1 SGHDN and CDR2 FVKESK. The CDR3 loop spans 14 amino acids. The TCR originated in an elderly man with active or convalescent COVID-19. This chain connects TRBV14 to TRBJ2-1, with D unresolved. The sequenced sample consisted of peripheral blood. In DNA, the CDR3 is TGTGCCAGCAGCCATTCCAGGATTCGCAATGAGCAGTTCTTC. It encodes CASSHSRIRNEQFF.